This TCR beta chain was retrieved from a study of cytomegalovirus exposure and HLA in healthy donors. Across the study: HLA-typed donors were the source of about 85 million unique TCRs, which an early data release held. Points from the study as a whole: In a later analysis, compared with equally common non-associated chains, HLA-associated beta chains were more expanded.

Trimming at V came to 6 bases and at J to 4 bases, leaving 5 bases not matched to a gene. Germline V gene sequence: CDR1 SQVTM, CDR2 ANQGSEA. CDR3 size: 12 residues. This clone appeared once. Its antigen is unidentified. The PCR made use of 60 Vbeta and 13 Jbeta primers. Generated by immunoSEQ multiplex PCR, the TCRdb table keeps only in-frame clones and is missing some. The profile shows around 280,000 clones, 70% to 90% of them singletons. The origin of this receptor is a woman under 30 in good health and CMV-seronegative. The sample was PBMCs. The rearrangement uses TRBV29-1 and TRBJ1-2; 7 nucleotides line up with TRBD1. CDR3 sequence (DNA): TGCAGCGTGGGGGGACAGTCCTATGGCTACACCTTC. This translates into CSVGGQSYGYTF.